Sequencing of this T cell receptor beta chain was carried out in a study of cytomegalovirus exposure and HLA in healthy donors. Study-wide results and limits: Solely CMV serostatus was available to characterize immune exposure. The authors later linked a missense DCLRE1C variant to TCR beta V- and J-gene trimming.

Germline V CDR1 and CDR2: MNHNY, SVGAGI (reference sequence). Trimming stripped 6 bases from V and 2 bases from J, with 19 bases between. The CDR3 is 16 amino acids. Amplification used 60 Vbeta primers and 13 Jbeta primers. Original handling: A later analysis counted about 80 million unique TCR beta chains, around 10 million shared. Profiling relied on immunoSEQ multiplex PCR, and the TCRdb table lists in-frame clones only, not all of them. V, J and clone size derive from that table, while D and trimming were established from the DNA sequence. This table has about 130,000 clones, about 71% appearing once. Points on this clone: Antigen: not known.

The sequenced sample was PBMCs. The TCR comes from an older woman in good health and CMV-seropositive. V usage is TRBV6-6 and J usage is TRBJ1-2, with D possibly TRBD1 on 6 matching bases. CDR3 coding DNA: TGTGCCAGCAGGGCGGATTCGGCAGGGGCAAACTATGGCTACACCTTC. Translating it yields CASRADSAGANYGYTF.